This TCR beta chain derives from a study of regulatory T cells in long-lasting Graves disease. Described time point: newly diagnosed GD, antithyroid drugs for less than 3 months. Scientists built the TCR library using RNA that was extracted from PBMCs. Trimming removed 5 bases at V and 0 bases at J, with 20 bases between. The CDR3 spans 18 residues. Germline V lookup: CDR1 MDHEN, CDR2 SYDVKM. iRepertoire HTBI primers and Arm-PCR of CDR3 regions built TCR beta libraries. A single record per CDR3 protein comes from TCRdb applying MiXCR to the multiplex PCR reads. The sample records roughly 610,000 distinct CDR3 sequences, around 17% being singletons. This clonotype was seen at least ten times. Its antigen is not known. Notes on the study in general: Sample size, which was small, may have reduced accuracy. Thyroid tissue went unexamined; only peripheral blood was analyzed.

In addition, the sample was reused for a study of T cells in Graves' hyperthyroidism and ophthalmopathy.

The receptor was derived from a woman aged 25 to 45 with Graves disease. The chain carries TRBV28 and TRBJ1-5; TRBD1 is a possible D gene (6 bases). The sample here was peripheral blood mononuclear cells (PBMCs), taken at new diagnosis, from a patient treated with antithyroid drugs. The CDR3 DNA sequence: TGTGCCAGCAGTCCCTCCGTTACAGGGCTTTATAGCAATCAGCCCCAGCATTTT. It codes for CASSPSVTGLYSNQPQHF.